This T cell receptor beta chain originates from a study of human T cells and chemical hapten exposure (dated by TCRdb to the early 2020s). With regard to the full study: Libraries were combined into a pool for sequencing, and differences in TCR yield between samples came mainly from small differences in library volumes within the pool. Peripheral blood TCR repertoire changes were tracked in vivo in alopecia patients during primary and secondary sensitization to the hapten diphenylcyclopropenone (DPC). Each blood RNA sample was used to sequence both TCR alpha and TCR beta chains. General conclusions and limits of the study: Repeated subsampling changed both the strength of the expansion versus patch-test correlation and the threshold at which the correlation became significant. No change with DPC sensitization was found in the number of TCRs above 1 in 1000 frequency, and no evidence of global repertoire structure alterations was found.

This clonotype showed up many times. No cognate antigen has been identified for it. No much larger clone exists at a distance of one base, and base qualities are not known. Compared with germline, V lacks 2 bases and J lacks 2 bases; bases without a gene match: 9. The CDR3 spans 16 residues, from the cysteine through the phenylalanine. Left in the record is the CDR3 DNA by itself, 48 bases read in frame from the first base. CDR1 and CDR2 (MDHEN, SYDVKM) derive from the germline V gene. The method was RACE. The instrument given in TCRdb is NextSeq 500. During library preparation, unique molecular identifiers were attached to individual cDNA molecules so that TCRs could be counted in a quantitative, reproducible way. The original methods were these. The median number of TCRs per sample was roughly 98,000, ranging from roughly 20,000 to 700,000. V, J and CDR3 annotation of the TCR reads was performed with the Decombinator software suite. For PS versus PT1 abundance plots, all samples were subsampled to the same number of TCRs (28,000). Expanded TCRs were defined as absent before sensitization and observed at least eight times at the 2-week time point. TCRdb reran the public reads through fastp at Q25 and MiXCR, keeping productive beta chains. Merged by CDR3 protein, the rows form single entries marked with the most common genes and DNA. In this record, the V and J calls reflect TCRdb's handling and not the investigators' own analysis. The sample table shows about 65,000 distinct CDR3 sequences, and around 6.1% are seen once. The ten largest clones take up 3.4% of the sample.

The time point label on this specimen signifies: healthy volunteer bleed at 6 weeks. Total RNA was extracted from unfractionated whole blood collected in Tempus Blood RNA tubes. Five or six healthy volunteers acted as controls for TCR sequencing and had blood drawn at day 0, 2 weeks and 6 weeks. Recombination joined TRBV28 with TRBJ2-7, with 7 bases in between that match TRBD1. This sequence originates from a female donor in good health. Some clones in this sample may be carry-over from other donors' samples. Sequenced material: whole blood. In nucleotide form, the sequence is TGTGCCAGCAGTTTAGTGACGGGACAGAGACCCTACGAGCAGTACTTC. This encodes CASSLVTGQRPYEQYF.